These T cell receptor beta chains were read from a single sample in a study of PD-L1 blockade in urothelial cancer. Clones were read by immunoSEQ multiplex PCR, and TCRdb kept only the in-frame ones, dropping some. The sample holds tens of thousands of clones, roughly 84% seen once. Specimen: PBMCs, collected around atezolizumab (anti-PD-L1) treatment. These receptors all come from a man between 70 and 80 years old with urothelial cancer. Each CDR3 is given with its conserved first and last residue. The D gene is left open where the match is weak. Not every row has a clone size; where given, it reads once, few, many or a size class.

d_call | j_call | clone_size | v_call | cdr3_aa | cdr3_nt
. | TRBJ1-3 | . | TRBV10-3 | CAISARGEGNTIYF | TGTGCCATCAGTGCCAGGGGAGAAGGAAACACCATATATTTT
TRBD2 | TRBJ2-1 | once | TRBV5-1 | CASSFSTAGKMYNEQFF | TGCGCCAGCAGCTTCAGTACAGCGGGAAAAATGTACAATGAGCAGTTCTTC
TRBD1 | TRBJ1-3 | . | TRBV30 | CAWRRQGFGNTIYF | TGTGCCTGGAGGAGACAGGGGTTCGGAAACACCATATATTTT
TRBD2 | TRBJ2-7 | . | TRBV28 | CASSRDRAIWTSGSPSYEQYF | TGTGCCAGCAGCCGCGACAGGGCGATCTGGACTAGCGGGAGTCCATCCTACGAGCAGTACTTC
TRBD1 | TRBJ2-3 | . | TRBV28 | CASSYGTGADTQYF | TGTGCCAGCAGTTATGGGACAGGGGCAGATACGCAGTATTTT
TRBD1 | TRBJ2-1 | . | TRBV18 | CASQQDRVDEQFF | TGTGCCAGCCAGCAGGACAGGGTGGATGAGCAGTTCTTC
TRBD1 | TRBJ1-1 | once | TRBV19 | CASSRTGYLTEAFF | TGTGCCAGTAGCAGGACAGGGTATTTGACTGAAGCTTTCTTT
. | TRBJ1-1 | once | TRBV5-1 | CASSSQGIGMNTEAFF | TGCGCCAGCAGCTCACAGGGAATCGGGATGAACACTGAAGCTTTCTTT
. | TRBJ2-3 | . | TRBV2 | CASKGGQVTDTQYF | TGTGCCAGCAAGGGGGGGCAGGTGACAGATACGCAGTATTTT
. | TRBJ1-2 | . | TRBV27 | CASAGGSYGYTF | TGTGCCAGCGCGGGGGGATCTTATGGCTACACCTTC
TRBD1 | TRBJ1-2 | . | TRBV7-2 | CASSVGRGQDYGYTF | TGTGCCAGCAGCGTAGGCAGGGGGCAGGACTATGGCTACACCTTC
. | TRBJ1-4 | . | TRBV27 | CASSGLGVGEKLFF | TGTGCCAGCAGTGGTCTAGGGGTTGGTGAAAAACTGTTTTTT
. | TRBJ1-3 | . | TRBV28 | CASNTASGSGNTIYF | TGTGCCAGCAATACCGCCAGCGGCTCTGGAAACACCATATATTTT
TRBD2 | TRBJ2-3 | . | TRBV6-1 | CASSELAGMSTDTQYF | TGTGCCAGCAGCGAACTAGCGGGGATGAGCACAGATACGCAGTATTTT
. | TRBJ1-2 | . | TRBV11-2 | CASSSTGIFYGYTF | TGTGCCAGCAGCTCCACGGGGATTTTCTATGGCTACACCTTC
TRBD2 | TRBJ2-7 | . | TRBV5-6 | CASEALAGDLFYEQYF | TGTGCCAGCGAAGCCCTAGCGGGAGATCTCTTCTACGAGCAGTACTTC
TRBD1 | TRBJ2-7 | . | TRBV18 | CASSLLNRDRGYEQYF | TGTGCCAGCTCGCTCCTCAACCGGGACAGGGGCTACGAGCAGTACTTC
TRBD2 | TRBJ2-7 | . | TRBV11-3 | CASGPGEGSTYEQYF | TGTGCCAGCGGCCCCGGGGAGGGCTCAACCTACGAGCAGTACTTC